This T cell receptor beta chain appears in the sequencing data of a study of T cells after yellow fever vaccination. The CDR3 totals 17 residues. Germline V gene sequence: CDR1 SNHLY, CDR2 FYNNEI. The V and J ends lost 4 bases and 3 bases, in that order; junction bases with no gene match: 10. This clonotype was picked up many times. TCRdb fed the 5' RACE reads into MiXCR, producing one record per CDR3 protein. The sample shows under 150,000 distinct CDR3 sequences, about 8% of them seen only once. The sample in question was CD4+ T cells sorted from PBMCs, obtained 5 days after the yellow fever booster vaccination. The clonotype originates from a man aged 25 to 40 who received the YFV17D yellow fever vaccine. The chain couples TRBV2 to TRBJ2-5, with 11 bases identical to TRBD2. The CDR3 nucleotides are TGTGCCAGCAGTGTGGGCCTAGCGGGAGGCGGAAAAGAGACCCAGTACTTC. This gives the protein CASSVGLAGGGKETQYF.